This is a list of T cell receptor beta chains from one sample in a study of a mutant IDH1 vaccine in newly diagnosed glioma. Antigens of these TCRs are unknown. This table comes from immunoSEQ multiplex PCR, and its TCRdb copy is limited to in-frame clones, with some not included. The sample shows 65,000 or so clones, about 85% of them seen only once. The sample was PBMCs, taken from a glioma patient whose treatment included an IDH1 peptide vaccine. Receptors were obtained from a man younger than 40 with glioma. Each CDR3 is given with its conserved first and last residue. Each record gives: D gene, V gene, J gene, clone size, CDR3 protein, CDR3 DNA. A D gene is named only where the DNA matches it firmly. The listing skips clone size in some rows; elsewhere it reads once, few, many or a size class.

>.|TRBV5-5|TRBJ1-1|.
CASSLVGRSTEAFF
TGTGCCAGCAGCTTGGTTGGGAGGAGCACTGAAGCTTTCTTT
>TRBD1|TRBV7-9|TRBJ2-7|.
CASSWAPGQDTYEQYF
TGTGCCAGCAGCTGGGCACCGGGACAGGATACCTACGAGCAGTACTTC
>TRBD1|TRBV6-5|TRBJ2-7|.
CASSYSQGARYEQYF
TGTGCCAGCAGTTACTCACAGGGGGCTAGGTACGAGCAGTACTTC
>TRBD2|TRBV5-6|TRBJ2-4|.
CASSLAGGLLNQYF
TGTGCCAGCAGCTTAGCGGGGGGGCTGTTAAATCAGTACTTC
>TRBD1|TRBV2|TRBJ2-4|.
CASRRQEGQGLWNIQYF
TGTGCCAGCAGACGGCAGGAAGGACAGGGGCTTTGGAACATTCAGTACTTC
>.|TRBV2|TRBJ1-2|.
CASSEDRKGYGGYTF
TGTGCCAGCAGTGAAGATCGAAAGGGGTACGGGGGCTACACCTTC
>.|TRBV29-1|TRBJ1-2|.
CGSHGYTF
TGCGGATCTCATGGCTACACCTTC
>.|TRBV6-1|TRBJ2-7|.
CAGGLTGDYEQYF
TGTGCCGGAGGGCTGACGGGGGACTACGAGCAGTACTTC
>.|TRBV25-1|TRBJ2-7|.
CASSDWGFSYEQYF
TGTGCCAGCAGTGATTGGGGATTCTCCTACGAGCAGTACTTC
>TRBD1|TRBV5-1|TRBJ1-1|few
CASSSPDRGDTEAFF
TGCGCCAGCAGTTCCCCGGACAGGGGGGACACTGAAGCTTTCTTT
>TRBD2|TRBV9|TRBJ2-2|.
CASSVRTSGGGGELFF
TGTGCCAGCAGCGTAAGAACTAGCGGGGGAGGCGGGGAGCTGTTTTTT
>.|TRBV28|TRBJ1-3|.
CASSLGRNTIYF
TGTGCCAGCAGTTTAGGAAGAAACACCATATATTTT
>.|TRBV9|TRBJ1-2|few
CASSVAAGASNYGYTF
TGTGCCAGCAGCGTAGCGGCGGGGGCTAGTAACTATGGCTACACCTTC
>TRBD2|TRBV27|TRBJ2-3|.
CASSLIAGSSTDTQYF
TGTGCCAGCAGTTTGATAGCGGGGAGTAGCACAGATACGCAGTATTTT
>TRBD1|TRBV9|TRBJ1-3|few
CASSGRQGAGNTIYF
TGTGCCAGCAGCGGGAGACAGGGAGCTGGAAACACCATATATTTT
>TRBD1|TRBV7-6|TRBJ2-1|.
CASSPWTQGVGEQFF
TGTGCCAGCAGCCCGTGGACACAGGGGGTAGGGGAGCAGTTCTTC
>.|TRBV29-1|TRBJ1-5|.
CSVRTAGDNQPQHF
TGCAGCGTTAGGACGGCCGGGGACAATCAGCCCCAGCATTTT
>.|TRBV30|TRBJ2-2|.
CAWSVGNTGELFF
TGTGCCTGGAGTGTGGGGAACACCGGGGAGCTGTTTTTT
>.|TRBV30|TRBJ1-1|.
CAWSRGHANTEAFF
TGTGCCTGGAGTCGCGGACACGCGAACACTGAAGCTTTCTTT
>TRBD2|TRBV30|TRBJ2-6|once
CAWSGREGSGANVLTF
TGTGCCTGGTCGGGGCGGGAGGGCTCTGGGGCCAACGTCCTGACTTTC